This TCR beta chain appears in the sequencing data of a study of early T cells in non-severe SARS-CoV-2 infection. About the study: RNA in bulk from unsorted whole blood was sequenced, and chains were unpaired.

This clonotype showed up many times. The target antigen is unknown. The germline gives CDR1 SEHNR, CDR2 FQNEAQ (reference sequence). The CDR3 is made up of 18 amino acids. V was shortened by 10 bases and J by 0 bases, with 25 bases between the two germline ends. Notes on the study in general: There was a bias toward anti-spike CD8 responses in VDJdb matching, which missed private and CD4 specificities.

Separate cDNA molecules each had unique molecular identifiers attached to them. TCRdb independently ran MiXCR on the 5' RACE reads; one entry per CDR3 protein. The sample has some 31,000 distinct CDR3 sequences, more than 4.5% seen once; the top ten hold roughly 5%. The J gene is TRBJ2-4, the V gene TRBV7-9, with no clear D. The sample consisted of whole blood. The sequence came from an adult who was a healthcare worker with PCR-confirmed SARS-CoV-2 infection or an uninfected control (not recorded which). The CDR3 loop is CATEQHAGSILAKNIQYF. The CDR3 DNA follows: TGTGCCACTGAGCAGCACGCAGGATCGATCCTAGCCAAAAACATTCAGTACTTC.